These 21 T cell receptor beta chains were sequenced from one sample in a study of shared clonotypes between healthy human individuals. Clones were sequenced by immunoSEQ multiplex PCR, and TCRdb holds only the in-frame ones, with some missing. The sample lists over a million clones, 70% to 80% occurring once. Sequences were obtained from memory CD4+ T cells from PBMCs. The subset here: CD45RA-negative fraction. All receptors come from a man between 18 and 29 years old in good health. Some clones in this sample may be carry-over from other donors' samples.

This clone was seen a handful of times. The V gene is TRBV5-4, the J gene TRBJ2-3, with a possible D match to TRBD1 (6 bases). V shed 4 bases and J shed 6 bases, with 18 bases lying between them. Germline V gives CDR1 SGHNT, CDR2 YYREEE (reference sequence). The CDR3 covers 15 residues. In DNA, the CDR3 is TGTGCCAGCAGCCGACGGACAGATCAAGGGGATACGCAGTATTTT. Translated: CASSRRTDQGDTQYF.

The rearrangement joins TRBV28 to TRBJ1-2; the D is unclear. CDR3 size: 15 residues. Per the germline V gene, CDR1 is MDHEN and CDR2 is SYDVKM. Trimming removed 2 bases from V and 1 base from J, with 11 bases in between. The CDR3 sequence: CASSLGFSRNYGYTF. The CDR3 DNA follows: TGTGCCAGCAGTTTAGGCTTCAGCCGTAACTATGGCTACACCTTC.

This rearrangement joins TRBV27 to TRBJ2-1, with TRBD1 matching 10 bases. Unmatched junction bases numbered 3, after V lost 6 bases and J lost 7 bases. The length of the CDR3 is 13 residues. Germline V gene sequence: CDR1 MNHEY, CDR2 SMNVEV (reference sequence). In DNA form, the CDR3 reads TGTGCCAGCAGGGGGACAGGGGAGAATGAGCAGTTCTTC. Encoded protein: CASRGTGENEQFF.

This clone turned up a few times. The chain employs TRBV5-1 and TRBJ2-5; 7 nucleotides match TRBD2. This CDR3 is 14 amino acids long. Germline assignment: CDR1 SGHRS and CDR2 YFSETQ. V trimming: 0 bases; J trimming: 5 bases; junction bases outside the gene matches: 4. This chain's CDR3 is CASSLGPGGETQYF. In nucleotides, the CDR3 is TGCGCCAGCAGCTTGGGCCCGGGAGGCGAGACCCAGTACTTC. The entire variable domain, with the rest obtained from reference TRBV5-1 and TRBJ2-5, is as follows: KAGVTQTPRYLIKTRGQQVTLSCSPISGHRSVSWYQQTPGQGLQFLFEYFSETQRNKGNFPGRFSGRQFSNSRSEMNVSTLELGDSALYLCASSLGPGGETQYFGPGTRLLVL.

The chain joins TRBV2 to TRBJ2-7, with unresolved D. The CDR3 spans 10 residues. Deletions cut 7 bases from V and 3 bases from J, with 4 bases between. Germline assignment: CDR1 SNHLY and CDR2 FYNNEI. The CDR3 loop is CASTNYEQYF. Written as DNA, the CDR3 is TGTGCCAGCACTAACTACGAGCAGTACTTC.

The chain employs TRBV20-1 and TRBJ1-2; no clear D. The V and J ends lost 3 bases and 7 bases respectively, with 9 bases between them. The CDR3 covers 11 residues. CDR1 and CDR2 (germline): DFQATT, SNEGSKA (reference sequence). The CDR3 nucleotides read TGCAGTGCTAGTTACGGGTCTGGCTACACCTTC. Protein: CSASYGSGYTF.

J is TRBJ2-1 and V is TRBV2, with TRBD1 matching over 8 bases. The germline V gene encodes CDR1 SNHLY and CDR2 FYNNEI. This CDR3 spans 15 amino acids. The trim removed 6 bases at V and 0 bases at J, leaving 4 bases unmatched. CDR3 nucleotide sequence: TGTGCCAGCAGGCGACAGGGGATCTCCTACAATGAGCAGTTCTTC. Encoded protein: CASRRQGISYNEQFF.

The sample holds a few counts of this clone. The rearrangement joins TRBV6-1 to TRBJ1-1; D remains unclear. This CDR3 has 14 amino acids. The V gene lost 2 bases and the J gene lost 4 bases, with 11 bases spanning the gap. CDR1 and CDR2 (germline): MNHNS, SASEGT. The CDR3 DNA is TGTGCCAGCAGTGAACTTAGAGGGAGCACTGAAGCTTTCTTT. Protein sequence: CASSELRGSTEAFF.

The chain recombines TRBV9 with TRBJ2-3; TRBD1 is a possible D gene (6 bases). This CDR3 spans 15 amino acids. CDR1 and CDR2 from the germline V gene are SGDLS and YYNGEE. V lost 0 bases, J lost 3 bases, and 11 bases lay in between. The CDR3 DNA sequence: TGTGCCAGCAGCGTAGTTGGGACACGGACAGATACGCAGTATTTT. This sequence encodes CASSVVGTRTDTQYF.

J is TRBJ2-4 and V is TRBV7-6; possibly TRBD2 for D (6 bases). This CDR3 has 16 amino acids. Germline V gene sequence: CDR1 SGHVS, CDR2 FNYEAQ. Trimming shortened V by 5 bases and J by 1 base, and 15 bases separated the two germline ends. CDR3 protein: CASSTGYREAKNIQYF. CDR3 sequence (DNA): TGTGCCAGCAGCACCGGTTATCGGGAGGCCAAAAACATTCAGTACTTC. Full variable domain (outside the CDR3, taken from reference TRBV7-6 and TRBJ2-4): GAGVSQSPRYKVTKRGQDVALRCDPISGHVSLYWYRQALGQGPEFLTYFNYEAQQDKSGLPNDRFSAERPEGSISTLTIQRTEQRDSAMYRCASSTGYREAKNIQYFGAGTRLSVL.

The chain links TRBV29-1 to TRBJ1-5; 7 bases fit TRBD1. Germline loops: CDR1 SQVTM, CDR2 ANQGSEA. V shed 6 bases and J 9 bases; nucleotides not matched to a gene: 14. The CDR3 extends over 14 amino acids. CDR3 coding DNA: TGCAGCGTGGGGACAGACGGCCCTTTGGGGCCCCAGCATTTT. As protein: CSVGTDGPLGPQHF.

This clone was seen once. V usage is TRBV7-2 and J usage is TRBJ1-4; unclear D gene. CDR3 length: 13 amino acids. CDR1 is SGHTA, CDR2 FQGNSA, per germline. V dropped 1 base and J dropped 11 bases, with 11 bases sitting between them. The CDR3 nucleotides read TGTGCCAGCAGCTTAGGAACGGCATCGAAACTGTTTTTT. It translates to CASSLGTASKLFF.

On this clone: A read error is possible here, since a much larger clone lies one base away. The V call is TRBV10-3, the J call TRBJ1-1; no firm D call. CDR1 and CDR2 from the germline V gene are ENHRY and SYGVKD. CDR3 size: 14 residues. CDR3 nucleotide sequence: TGTGCCCCCAGAGCTCCTTCTATGAACACTGAAGCTTCCTTT. It yields the protein CAPRAPSMNTEASF.

This chain links TRBV5-4 with TRBJ2-7; 11 positions match TRBD1. The CDR3 is made up of 17 amino acids. Germline CDR1 SGHNT, CDR2 YYREEE (reference sequence). J lost 0 bases, V lost 2 bases, and 7 bases had no gene match. The CDR3 bases are TGTGCCAGCAGCTTTGGACAGGGGGCCCGAAGCTCCTACGAGCAGTACTTC. Translation: CASSFGQGARSSYEQYF.

The chain couples TRBV4-2 to TRBJ2-1; TRBD2 aligns across 7 bases. Trimming at V came to 5 bases and at J to 4 bases, leaving 11 bases not matched to a gene. The germline V gene has CDR1 LGHNA and CDR2 YNFKEQ. The CDR3 spans 16 residues. The CDR3 loop is CASSSNRNSGYNEQFF. The CDR3 DNA sequence: TGTGCCAGCAGCTCTAATCGGAATAGCGGGTACAATGAGCAGTTCTTC.

To note about this clone: Other DNA variants within this sample encode the same CDR3. The chain has TRBV2 and TRBJ2-2; no reliable D call. Between the trimmed V and J ends, which lost 3 bases and 3 bases, there was a span of 2 bases. The germline gives CDR1 SNHLY, CDR2 FYNNEI. CDR3 size: 12 residues. CDR3 region: CASSDDTGELFF. CDR3 DNA sequence: TGTGCCAGCAGTGATGACACCGGGGAGCTGTTTTTT. Full variable domain (rest looked up from reference TRBV2 and TRBJ2-2): EPEVTQTPSHQVTQMGQEVILRCVPISNHLYFYWYRQILGQKVEFLVSFYNNEISEKSEIFDDQFSVERPDGSNFTLKIRSTKLEDSAMYFCASSDDTGELFFGEGSRLTVL.

The rearrangement joins TRBV28 to TRBJ2-7; weak D call: TRBD1 (6 bases). This CDR3 is 15 amino acids long. Trimming took off 7 bases at V and 0 bases at J, with 16 bases between the two ends. Germline CDR1 MDHEN, CDR2 SYDVKM. CDR3: CASKGVQGLSYEQYF. The DNA for the CDR3 is TGTGCCAGCAAGGGGGTTCAGGGTCTCTCCTACGAGCAGTACTTC.

This chain links TRBV11-1 with TRBJ2-1; D tentatively reads TRBD1 or TRBD2 (5 bases each). This CDR3 spans 18 amino acids. Per the germline V gene, CDR1 is SGHAT and CDR2 is FQDESV (reference sequence). V was pared by 4 bases and J by 6 bases, with 25 bases between. Here the CDR3 reads CASSSLRGVRGASNEQFF. The CDR3 DNA sequence: TGTGCCAGCAGCTCCTTACGTGGGGTTAGGGGAGCAAGCAATGAGCAGTTCTTC.

This clone came up once. V and J are TRBV28 and TRBJ1-3; tentatively, D is TRBD1 (5 bases). The CDR3 is 15 amino acids. V shed 8 bases and J shed 0 bases, with 14 bases lying between them. Germline CDR1 and CDR2: MDHEN and SYDVKM. Here the CDR3 DNA reads TGTGCCAGCGGAGGACAAGGATCCTCTGGAAACACCATATATTTT. Translating it yields CASGGQGSSGNTIYF.

In the case of this clone: One end of the junction fails to match germline, which may point to a read error. The chain employs TRBV11-3 and TRBJ1-1, with 7 nucleotides matching TRBD1. The CDR3 runs to 17 residues. The germline V gene has CDR1 SGHNT and CDR2 YENEEA. CDR3 sequence reads: CANSLRLRGGFDTEAFF. Here the CDR3 DNA reads TGTGCCAACAGCCTAAGACTCAGGGGGGGATTTGACACTGAAGCTTTCTTT.

The chain is built from TRBV28 and TRBJ2-1; 7 bases align to TRBD2. Germline-derived CDR1 and CDR2 are MDHEN and SYDVKM. CDR3 length equals 18 residues. V lost 3 bases and J lost 1; bases outside the gene matches: 12. CDR3 nucleotide sequence: TGTGCCAGCAGTTTCTTCGGGCTAGCGGATGGATCCTACAATGAGCAGTTCTTC. As protein: CASSFFGLADGSYNEQFF.